This TCR beta chain was recorded in a study of blood T cell repertoires in COVID-19. In regard to this clone: The sample has other DNA sequences that encode this CDR3 too.

The V gene's germline CDR1 is SQVTM and CDR2 ANQGSEA. Trimming cost V 4 bases and J 2 bases; bases outside gene matches: 1. The CDR3 is 12 amino acids. Produced via immunoSEQ multiplex PCR; TCRdb's table is partial and in-frame only. The sample consists of approximately 150,000 clones, roughly 90% of them appearing once. The TCR was taken from a man in his forties or fifties with active or convalescent COVID-19. The sample taken for sequencing was peripheral blood. The chain recombines TRBV29-1 with TRBJ2-5; 7 nucleotides align to TRBD1. This CDR3 reads CSVGQGQETQYF. The DNA for the CDR3 is TGCAGCGTTGGACAGGGACAAGAGACCCAGTACTTC.